What follows are 23 T cell receptor beta chains derived from one specimen sequenced in a study of human T cells and chemical hapten exposure. TCRdb redid the calling of the RACE reads with MiXCR, one entry per CDR3 protein. In the table there are approximately 41,000 distinct CDR3 sequences, roughly 9.5% of which are singletons. The sample's time point: patch test 3, about 24 weeks after DPC sensitization. Indicated treatment: therapeutic diphenylcyclopropenone sensitization with weekly scalp DPC. Extraction of total RNA was performed on unfractionated whole blood. The sample here was whole blood, taken in connection with sensitization to the hapten diphenylcyclopropenone (DPC). Every receptor here comes from a man aged 45-65 years with alopecia areata. Some clones in this sample may be carry-over from other donors' samples.

This clonotype was detected ten times or more. This rearrangement joins TRBV30 to TRBJ2-3, with TRBD2 matching over 14 bases. V was clipped by 6 bases and J by 5 bases; unmatched bases: 7. There are 15 residues in the CDR3. The germline gives CDR1 GTSNPN, CDR2 SVGIG (reference sequence). CDR3 DNA: TGTGCCTGCTCGGGACTAGCGGGAGTGGAAGATACGCAGTATTTT. The encoded protein is CACSGLAGVEDTQYF.

This clonotype was counted ten times or more. The chain has TRBV10-2 and TRBJ2-6, with D unresolved. Looked up from germline, CDR1 is WSHSY and CDR2 is SAAADI. This CDR3 spans 13 amino acids. V lost 3 bases and J lost 0, with 0 bases in between. CDR3 loop: CASSDSGANVLTF. The DNA of the CDR3 is TGCGCCAGCAGTGACTCTGGGGCCAACGTCCTGACTTTC.

This clonotype has at least ten counts. This sequence joins TRBV12-3 or TRBV12-4 and TRBJ2-7; weak D call: TRBD1 (6 bases). CDR3 length: 14 amino acids. The V and J ends lost 4 bases and 1 base respectively, with 11 bases between them. Written as DNA, the CDR3 is TGTGCCAGCAGTTCCCATGGACAGTCCTACGAGCAGTACTTC. Protein sequence: CASSSHGQSYEQYF.

This clonotype was seen more than once but under ten times. The chain couples TRBV29-1 to TRBJ1-2; TRBD1 matches 7 bases. This CDR3 has 12 amino acids. Trimming removed 1 base from V and 5 bases from J; junction bases left unmatched: 1. Germline CDR1 reads SQVTM; CDR2 reads ANQGSEA. CDR3 amino acids: CSVEAGGYGYTF. In DNA form, the CDR3 reads TGCAGCGTTGAAGCAGGGGGTTATGGCTACACCTTC.

V is TRBV28 and J is TRBJ1-5; tentatively, D is TRBD1 (5 bases). The CDR3 totals 14 residues. The V gene lost 4 bases and the J gene lost 5 bases, with 12 bases spanning the gap. Germline CDR1 MDHEN, CDR2 SYDVKM. The CDR3 protein is CASSWLSGDQPQHF. Written as DNA, the CDR3 is TGTGCCAGCAGTTGGCTTTCGGGGGATCAGCCCCAGCATTTT.

This clonotype was recorded a few times. This sequence joins TRBV30 and TRBJ1-5, with TRBD1 matching over 9 bases. V was clipped by 5 bases and J by 6 bases; unmatched bases: 8. Germline-derived CDR1 and CDR2 are GTSNPN and SVGIG (reference sequence). The CDR3 loop spans 14 amino acids. CDR3 nucleotides: TGTGCCTGGCACACAGGGGGCGCGTCTCAGCCCCAGCATTTT. It codes for CAWHTGGASQPQHF.

The chain has TRBV4-2 and TRBJ2-7; TRBD1 or TRBD2 may be the D gene (5 bases each). CDR1 is LGHNA and CDR2 is YNFKEQ in the germline V gene. CDR3 size: 13 residues. Deletions cut 4 bases from V and 5 bases from J, with 12 bases between. In nucleotides, the CDR3 is TGTGCCAGCAGCCCCGGGGCCCAGCACGAGCAGTACTTC. As protein: CASSPGAQHEQYF.

This clonotype was seen ten or more times. The J gene is TRBJ1-1, the V gene TRBV5-4; no reliable D call. V lost 4 bases to trimming and J lost 4 bases, with 11 bases between them. The CDR3 is 13 residues long. Germline V gene lookup returns CDR1 SGHNT and CDR2 YYREEE (reference sequence). The DNA of the CDR3 is TGTGCCAGCAGCAAAAGCGGTGCCACTGAAGCTTTCTTT. Protein sequence: CASSKSGATEAFF.

This clonotype was detected a few times. The V call is TRBV6-4, the J call TRBJ2-3; 10 bases are a match to TRBD1. V was pared by 6 bases and J by 2 bases, with 5 bases of the junction left unmatched. The CDR3 consists of 15 residues. CDR1 is MRHNA and CDR2 is SNTAGT in the germline V gene. The CDR3 DNA follows: TGTGCCAGCAGGCGGACAGGGGGTAACACAGATACGCAGTATTTT. Amino acids: CASRRTGGNTDTQYF.

This clonotype was recorded many times. The CDR3 here is CASSPMGGEQFF. Written as DNA, the CDR3 is TGTGCCAGCTCACCGATGGGAGGTGAGCAGTTCTTC. This chain joins TRBV18 and TRBJ2-1; perhaps TRBD2 as D (6 bases). The CDR3 loop spans 12 amino acids. In germline, CDR1 is KGHSH, CDR2 LQKENI. V was trimmed by 3 bases and J by 9 bases, leaving 9 bases between them.

This clonotype came up a few times. The rearrangement links TRBV6-5 to TRBJ2-2; 13 positions match TRBD2. V shed 7 bases and J 2 bases; nucleotides not matched to a gene: 7. CDR1 is MNHEY and CDR2 is SVGAGI in the germline V gene. The CDR3 has 17 residues. The DNA for the CDR3 is TGTGCCAGCACCCCGACTAGCGGGAGGCCCAACACCGGGGAGCTGTTTTTT. Its translation: CASTPTSGRPNTGELFF.

The chain uses TRBV28 and TRBJ1-5; TRBD1 matches 9 bases. Germline V gene data show CDR1 as MDHEN and CDR2 as SYDVKM. The V segment lost 5 bases and the J segment 7 bases; nucleotides outside the gene matches: 12. The CDR3 is made up of 16 amino acids. CDR3 loop: CASSPGQGMLKQPQHF. The CDR3, as DNA: TGTGCCAGCAGTCCGGGACAGGGTATGCTTAAACAGCCCCAGCATTTT.

This clonotype has a count of ten or more. The rearrangement joins TRBV11-2 to TRBJ2-7, with TRBD1 identical over 8 bases. CDR3 length: 18 residues. The V gene end was trimmed by 7 bases and the J gene end by 0 bases; junction bases not matched to a gene: 17. Germline V gene lookup returns CDR1 SGHAT and CDR2 FQNNGV. CDR3: CASNILGLGTGPSYEQYF. DNA for the CDR3: TGTGCCAGCAATATCCTGGGGCTCGGGACAGGACCCTCCTACGAGCAGTACTTC.

The sample holds many counts of this clonotype. This sequence joins TRBV18 and TRBJ2-7; tentatively, D is TRBD1 (5 bases). Per the germline V gene, CDR1 is KGHSH and CDR2 is LQKENI. The V end was cut by 3 bases, the J end by 3 bases, with 12 bases between. This CDR3 has 14 residues. CDR3 amino acids: CASSPRKTDYEQYF. The CDR3 coding sequence is TGTGCCAGCTCACCCCGCAAGACAGACTACGAGCAGTACTTC.

This clonotype was seen ten or more times. The chain employs TRBV12-3 or TRBV12-4 and TRBJ2-3, with 11 bases matching TRBD1. V lost 7 bases to trimming and J lost 1 base; unmatched junction nucleotides: 7. CDR3 size: 16 residues. The CDR3 loop is CASTLAGQGGTDTQYF. DNA of the CDR3: TGTGCCAGCACGTTAGCGGGACAGGGGGGCACAGATACGCAGTATTTT.

This clonotype has a handful of counts. V is TRBV29-1 and J is TRBJ2-3; no definite D call. Deletions cut 4 bases from V and 9 bases from J, with 5 bases between. Looked up from germline, CDR1 is SQVTM and CDR2 is ANQGSEA. The CDR3 covers 9 residues. CDR3 bases: TGCAGCGTTGCGCCGACGCAGTATTTT. This translates into CSVAPTQYF.

The chain employs TRBV7-9 and TRBJ1-5; D remains ambiguous. This CDR3 is 15 amino acids long. V was cut by 1 base and J by 3 bases, with 10 bases left in between. Germline V gene data show CDR1 as SEHNR and CDR2 as FQNEAQ (reference sequence). The CDR3 region has the DNA TGTGCCAGCAGCTTAGACAGATACTCCAATCAGCCCCAGCATTTT. Translated: CASSLDRYSNQPQHF.

This clonotype showed up many times. The rearrangement links TRBV7-9 to TRBJ2-7; 12 bases line up with TRBD2. V shed 11 bases, J shed 5 bases, and the junction held 22 bases outside the gene matches. Germline values: CDR1 SEHNR, CDR2 FQNEAQ (reference sequence). There are 18 residues in the CDR3. The CDR3 DNA follows: TGTGCCTTAGCAGGGGACAGAGGGACTAGCGGGCAGCGGAACGAGCAGTACTTC. Its protein is CALAGDRGTSGQRNEQYF. Based on the CDR3 plus reference TRBV7-9 and TRBJ2-7, the full variable domain is DTGVSQNPRHKITKRGQNVTFRCDPISEHNRLYWYRQTLGQGPEFLTYFQNEAQLEKSRLLSDRFSAERPKGSFSTLEIQRTEQGDSAMYLCALAGDRGTSGQRNEQYFGPGTRLTVT.

This clonotype was picked up a small number of times. The chain combines TRBV28 with TRBJ1-4; 9 bases match TRBD1. CDR1 is MDHEN and CDR2 is SYDVKM in the germline V gene. With 5 bases clipped from V and 7 bases from J, the junction kept 5 bases outside the gene matches. This CDR3 has 14 residues. The CDR3 spells CASSPGTGIEKLFF. CDR3 nucleotide sequence: TGTGCCAGCAGTCCGGGGACAGGGATTGAAAAACTGTTTTTT.

This clonotype was seen a handful of times. The chain couples TRBV29-1 to TRBJ2-7; 7 bases agree with TRBD1. The V gene end was trimmed by 4 bases and the J gene end by 0 bases; junction bases not matched to a gene: 6. The CDR3 consists of 14 residues. Per germline, CDR1 SQVTM and CDR2 ANQGSEA. The chain's CDR3 is CSVVGQANSYEQYF. The CDR3 DNA reads TGCAGCGTTGTCGGACAGGCAAACTCCTACGAGCAGTACTTC.

This clonotype has a count of ten or more. V and J are TRBV7-2 and TRBJ1-1; D call uncertain. Germline CDR1 is SGHTA and CDR2 is FQGNSA. The germline V and J ends were trimmed by 5 bases and 5 bases, with 6 bases remaining between them. This CDR3 region has 11 residues. Here the CDR3 DNA reads TGTGCCAGCAGCCTAGGGACTGAAGCTTTCTTT. This sequence encodes CASSLGTEAFF.

At least ten counts were recorded for this clonotype. CDR3 bases: TGTGCCAGCAGCACACCCCTAGATACGCAGTATTTT. As protein: CASSTPLDTQYF. The chain uses TRBV28 and TRBJ2-3, with no clear D. This CDR3 has 12 residues. Trimming stripped 6 bases from V and 5 bases from J, with 9 bases between. Germline assignment: CDR1 MDHEN and CDR2 SYDVKM. Looking up the rest from reference TRBV28 and TRBJ2-3 gives the full variable domain: DVKVTQSSRYLVKRTGEKVFLECVQDMDHENMFWYRQDPGLGLRLIYFSYDVKMKEKGDIPEGYSVSREKKERFSLILESASTNQTSMYLCASSTPLDTQYFGPGTRLTVL.

This clonotype appeared many times. The chain carries TRBV29-1 and TRBJ1-5, with 7 bases fitting TRBD1. The CDR3 loop spans 13 amino acids. Germline loops: CDR1 SQVTM, CDR2 ANQGSEA. Losses at the gene ends were 5 bases for V and 7 bases for J; bases not matched to a gene: 8. The CDR3: CSVSDREDQPQHF. In DNA, the CDR3 is TGCAGCGTTTCCGACAGGGAGGACCAGCCCCAGCATTTT.